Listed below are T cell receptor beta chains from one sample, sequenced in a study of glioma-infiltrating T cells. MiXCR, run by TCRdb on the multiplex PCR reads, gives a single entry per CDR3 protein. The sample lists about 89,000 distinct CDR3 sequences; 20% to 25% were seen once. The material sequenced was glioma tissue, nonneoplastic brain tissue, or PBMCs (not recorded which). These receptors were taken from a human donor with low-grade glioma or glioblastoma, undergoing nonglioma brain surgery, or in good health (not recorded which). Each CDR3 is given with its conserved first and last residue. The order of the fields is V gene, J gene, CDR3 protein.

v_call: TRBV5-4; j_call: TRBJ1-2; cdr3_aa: CASSPGGTAYGYTF
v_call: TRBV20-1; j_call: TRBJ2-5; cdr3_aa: CSARDSSSGKQETQYF
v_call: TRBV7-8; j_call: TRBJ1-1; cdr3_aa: CASSLGTADTEAFF
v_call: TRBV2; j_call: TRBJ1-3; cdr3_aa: CASSVKYSGNTIYF
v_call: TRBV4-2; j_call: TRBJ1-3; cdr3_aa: CASSPSTSGNTTYF
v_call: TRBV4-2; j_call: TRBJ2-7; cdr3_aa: CASRKGQGTSYEQYF
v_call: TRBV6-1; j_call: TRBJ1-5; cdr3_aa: CASSETLTGFSNQPQHF
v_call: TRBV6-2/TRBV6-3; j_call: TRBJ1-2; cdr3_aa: CASSTGYGYTF
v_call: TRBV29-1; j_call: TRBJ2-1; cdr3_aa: CSAKGATGAYNEQFF
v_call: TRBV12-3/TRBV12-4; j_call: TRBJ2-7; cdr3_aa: CASRPWTGAYEQYF
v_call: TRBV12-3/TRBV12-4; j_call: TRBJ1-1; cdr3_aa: CASRLTGVRYTEAFF
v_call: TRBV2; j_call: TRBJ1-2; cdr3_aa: CASSEGEPDPYGYTF
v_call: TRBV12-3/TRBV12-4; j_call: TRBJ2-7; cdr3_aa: CASSSRGQGAEQYF
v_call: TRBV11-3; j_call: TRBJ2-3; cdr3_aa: CASLDLVDTQYF
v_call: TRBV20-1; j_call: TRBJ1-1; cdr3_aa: CSARRSGDTEAFF
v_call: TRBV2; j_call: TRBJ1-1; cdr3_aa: CASRDRLANTEAFF